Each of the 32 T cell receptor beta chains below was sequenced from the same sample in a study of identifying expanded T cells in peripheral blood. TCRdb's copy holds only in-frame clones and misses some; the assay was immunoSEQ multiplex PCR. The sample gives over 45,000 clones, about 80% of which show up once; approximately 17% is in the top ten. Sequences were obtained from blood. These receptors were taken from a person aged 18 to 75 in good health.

The CDR3 loop is CASSAYRGKETQYF. The CDR3 DNA is TGTGCCAGCAGTGCATACAGGGGGAAAGAGACCCAGTACTTC. V and J are TRBV6-1 and TRBJ2-5; 8 bases agree with TRBD1. The germline V gene has CDR1 MNHNS and CDR2 SASEGT. The CDR3 length is 14 residues. With 4 bases clipped from V and 3 bases from J, the junction kept 4 bases outside the gene matches.

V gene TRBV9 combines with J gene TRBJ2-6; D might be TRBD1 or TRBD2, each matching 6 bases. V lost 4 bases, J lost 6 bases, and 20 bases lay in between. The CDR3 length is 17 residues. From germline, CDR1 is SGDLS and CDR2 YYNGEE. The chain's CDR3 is CASSSRGAVSAANVLTF. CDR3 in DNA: TGTGCCAGCAGCAGTAGGGGGGCTGTATCCGCGGCCAACGTCCTGACTTTC.

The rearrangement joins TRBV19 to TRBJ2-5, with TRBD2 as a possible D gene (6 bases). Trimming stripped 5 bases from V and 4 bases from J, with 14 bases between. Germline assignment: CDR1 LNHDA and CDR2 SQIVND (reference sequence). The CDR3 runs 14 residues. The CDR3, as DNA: TGTGCCAGTAGTGGATCACTAGCCTCAGAGACCCAGTACTTC. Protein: CASSGSLASETQYF.

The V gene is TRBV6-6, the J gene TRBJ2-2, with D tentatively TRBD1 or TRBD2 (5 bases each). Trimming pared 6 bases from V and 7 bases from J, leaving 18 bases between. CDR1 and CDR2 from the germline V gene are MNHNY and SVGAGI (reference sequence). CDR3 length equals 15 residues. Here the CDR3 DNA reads TGTGCCAGCAGCCCGACCTGGGGGAAGAGCGGGGAGCTGTTTTTT. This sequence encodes CASSPTWGKSGELFF.

DNA of the CDR3: TGTGCCAGTAGTATGGAGGGGCCCCAGCATTTT. As protein: CASSMEGPQHF. The chain employs TRBV19 and TRBJ1-5, with unresolved D. Germline-derived CDR1 and CDR2 are LNHDA and SQIVND (reference sequence). V lost 3 bases to trimming and J lost 9 bases, with 6 bases between them. The CDR3 consists of 11 residues.

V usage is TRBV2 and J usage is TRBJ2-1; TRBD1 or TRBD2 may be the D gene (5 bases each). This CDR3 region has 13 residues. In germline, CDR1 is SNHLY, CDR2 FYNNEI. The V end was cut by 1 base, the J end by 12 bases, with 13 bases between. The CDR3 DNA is TGTGCCAGCAGTGAAGTGAGGGGACCAATGCAGTTCTTC. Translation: CASSEVRGPMQFF.

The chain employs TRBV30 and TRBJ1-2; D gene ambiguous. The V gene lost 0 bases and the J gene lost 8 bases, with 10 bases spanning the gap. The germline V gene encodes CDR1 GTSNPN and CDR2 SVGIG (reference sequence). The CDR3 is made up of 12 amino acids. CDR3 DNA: TGTGCCTGGAGTGTACCCTTTCCCGGCTACACCTTC. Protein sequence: CAWSVPFPGYTF.

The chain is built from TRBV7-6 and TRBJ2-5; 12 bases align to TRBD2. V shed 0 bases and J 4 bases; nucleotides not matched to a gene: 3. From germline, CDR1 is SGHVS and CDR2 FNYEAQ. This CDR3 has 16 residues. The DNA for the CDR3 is TGTGCCAGCAGCTTAGCCTCTAGCGGGAGGGGAGAGACCCAGTACTTC. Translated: CASSLASSGRGETQYF. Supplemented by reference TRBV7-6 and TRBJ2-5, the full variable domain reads GAGVSQSPRYKVTKRGQDVALRCDPISGHVSLYWYRQALGQGPEFLTYFNYEAQQDKSGLPNDRFSAERPEGSISTLTIQRTEQRDSAMYRCASSLASSGRGETQYFGPGTRLLVL.

In DNA, the CDR3 is TGTGCCACCAGCAGGGATCCGGGAATCTATGGCTACACCTTC. As protein: CATSRDPGIYGYTF. This sequence joins TRBV15 and TRBJ1-2; D remains ambiguous. CDR1 LNHNV and CDR2 YYDKDF come from the germline V gene (reference sequence). Trimming left V 3 bases short and J 4 bases short, with 12 bases between. This CDR3 spans 14 amino acids.

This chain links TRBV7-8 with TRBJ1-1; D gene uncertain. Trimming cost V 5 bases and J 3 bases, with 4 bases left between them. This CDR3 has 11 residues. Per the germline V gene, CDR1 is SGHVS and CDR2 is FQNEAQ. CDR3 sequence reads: CASSRDTEAFF. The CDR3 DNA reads TGTGCCAGCAGCCGAGACACTGAAGCTTTCTTT.

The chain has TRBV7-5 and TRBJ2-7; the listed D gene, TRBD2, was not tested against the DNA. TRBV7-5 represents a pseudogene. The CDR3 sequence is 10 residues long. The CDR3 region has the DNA TGTGCCAGAAGCTTGGAGGAGCAGTACTTC. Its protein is CARSLEEQYF.

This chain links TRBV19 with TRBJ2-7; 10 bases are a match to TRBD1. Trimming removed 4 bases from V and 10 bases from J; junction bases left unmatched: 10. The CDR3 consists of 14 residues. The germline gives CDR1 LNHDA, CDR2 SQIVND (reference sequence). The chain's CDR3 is CASSTTSRDRGQYF. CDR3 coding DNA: TGTGCCAGTAGTACGACGTCCCGGGACAGGGGCCAGTACTTC.

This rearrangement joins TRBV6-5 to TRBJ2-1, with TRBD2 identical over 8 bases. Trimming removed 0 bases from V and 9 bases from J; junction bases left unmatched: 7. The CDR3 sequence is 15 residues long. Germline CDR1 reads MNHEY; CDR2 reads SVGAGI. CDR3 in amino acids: CASSYSRSGSGEQFF. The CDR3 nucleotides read TGTGCCAGCAGTTACTCGAGAAGCGGGAGTGGTGAGCAGTTCTTC.

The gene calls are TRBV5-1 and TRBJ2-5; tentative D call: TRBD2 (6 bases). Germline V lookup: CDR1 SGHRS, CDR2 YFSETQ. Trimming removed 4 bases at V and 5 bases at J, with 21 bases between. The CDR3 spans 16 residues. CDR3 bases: TGCGCCAGCAGCCCTCAAGGGACTCAAGTCGGGGAGACCCAGTACTTC. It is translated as CASSPQGTQVGETQYF.

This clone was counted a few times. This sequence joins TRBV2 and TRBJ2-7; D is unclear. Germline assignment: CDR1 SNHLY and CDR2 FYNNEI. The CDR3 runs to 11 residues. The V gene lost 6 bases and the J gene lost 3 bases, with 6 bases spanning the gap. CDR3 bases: TGTGCCAGCAGCCAGGACTACGAGCAGTACTTC. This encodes CASSQDYEQYF. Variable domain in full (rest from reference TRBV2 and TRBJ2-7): EPEVTQTPSHQVTQMGQEVILRCVPISNHLYFYWYRQILGQKVEFLVSFYNNEISEKSEIFDDQFSVERPDGSNFTLKIRSTKLEDSAMYFCASSQDYEQYFGPGTRLTVT.

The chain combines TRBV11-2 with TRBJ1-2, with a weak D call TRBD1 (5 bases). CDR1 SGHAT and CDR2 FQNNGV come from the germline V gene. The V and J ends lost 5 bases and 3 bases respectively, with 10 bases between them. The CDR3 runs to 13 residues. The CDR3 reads CASSGVGHYGYTF. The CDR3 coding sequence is TGTGCCAGCAGCGGAGTGGGGCACTATGGCTACACCTTC.

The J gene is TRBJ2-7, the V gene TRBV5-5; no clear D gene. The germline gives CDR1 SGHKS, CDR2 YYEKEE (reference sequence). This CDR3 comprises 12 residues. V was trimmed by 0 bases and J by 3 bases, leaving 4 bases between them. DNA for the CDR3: TGTGCCAGCAGCTTGGCCCGCTACGAGCAGTACGTC. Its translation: CASSLARYEQYV.

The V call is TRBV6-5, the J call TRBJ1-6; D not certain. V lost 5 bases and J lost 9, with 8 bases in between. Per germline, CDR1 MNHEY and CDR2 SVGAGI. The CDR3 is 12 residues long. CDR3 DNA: TGTGCCAGCAGTGCGACTGGTTCACCCCTCCACTTT. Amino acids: CASSATGSPLHF.

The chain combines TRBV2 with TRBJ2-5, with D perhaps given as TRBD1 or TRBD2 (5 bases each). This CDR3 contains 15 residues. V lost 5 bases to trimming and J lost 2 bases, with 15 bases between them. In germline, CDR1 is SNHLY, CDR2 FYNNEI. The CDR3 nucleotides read TGTGCCAGCAGTTACACCGGGGCGGCACAAGAGACCCAGTACTTC. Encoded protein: CASSYTGAAQETQYF.

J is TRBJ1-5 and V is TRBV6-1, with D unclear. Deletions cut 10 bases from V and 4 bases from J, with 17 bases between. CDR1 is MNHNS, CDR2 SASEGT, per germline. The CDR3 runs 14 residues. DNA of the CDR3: TGTGCCACCTTGCTTGACGGAAGGAATCAGCCCCAGCATTTT. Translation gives CATLLDGRNQPQHF.

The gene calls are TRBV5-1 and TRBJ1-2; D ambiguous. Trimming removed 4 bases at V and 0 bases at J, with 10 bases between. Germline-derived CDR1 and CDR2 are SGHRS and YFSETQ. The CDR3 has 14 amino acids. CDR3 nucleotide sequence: TGCGCCAGCAGCCCTAGCCCAGCTAACTATGGCTACACCTTC. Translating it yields CASSPSPANYGYTF.

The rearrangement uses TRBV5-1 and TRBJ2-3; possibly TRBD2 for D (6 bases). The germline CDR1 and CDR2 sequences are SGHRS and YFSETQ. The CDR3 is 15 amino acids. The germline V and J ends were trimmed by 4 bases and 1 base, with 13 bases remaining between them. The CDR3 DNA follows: TGCGCCAGCAGCCGGGGGTCCGGAGGCACAGATACGCAGTATTTT. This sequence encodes CASSRGSGGTDTQYF. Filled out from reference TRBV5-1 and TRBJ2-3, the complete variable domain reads KAGVTQTPRYLIKTRGQQVTLSCSPISGHRSVSWYQQTPGQGLQFLFEYFSETQRNKGNFPGRFSGRQFSNSRSEMNVSTLELGDSALYLCASSRGSGGTDTQYFGPGTRLTVL.

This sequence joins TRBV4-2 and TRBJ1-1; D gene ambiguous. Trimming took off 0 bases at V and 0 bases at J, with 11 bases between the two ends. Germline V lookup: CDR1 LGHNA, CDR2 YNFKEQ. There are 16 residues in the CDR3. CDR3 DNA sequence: TGTGCCAGCAGCCAAGATTTCCGGGGTTTGAACACTGAAGCTTTCTTT. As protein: CASSQDFRGLNTEAFF.

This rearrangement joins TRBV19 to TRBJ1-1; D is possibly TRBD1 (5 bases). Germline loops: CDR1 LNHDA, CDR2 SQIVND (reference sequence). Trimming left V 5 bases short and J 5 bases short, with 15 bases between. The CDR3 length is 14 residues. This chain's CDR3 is CASSFRGAATEAFF. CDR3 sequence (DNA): TGTGCCAGTAGTTTTCGGGGCGCGGCGACTGAAGCTTTCTTT.

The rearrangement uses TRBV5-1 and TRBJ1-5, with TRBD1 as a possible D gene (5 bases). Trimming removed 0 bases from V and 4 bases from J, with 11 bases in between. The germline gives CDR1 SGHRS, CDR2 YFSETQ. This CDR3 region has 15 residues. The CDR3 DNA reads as TGCGCCAGCAGCTTGGATGGGGGTGCGAATCAGCCCCAGCATTTT. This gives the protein CASSLDGGANQPQHF.

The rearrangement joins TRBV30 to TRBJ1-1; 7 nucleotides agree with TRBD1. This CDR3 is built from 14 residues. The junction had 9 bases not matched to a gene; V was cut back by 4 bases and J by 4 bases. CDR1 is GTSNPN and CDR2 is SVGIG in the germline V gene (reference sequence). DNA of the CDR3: TGTGCCTGGACTCCACAGGGGTGGGGCACTGAAGCTTTCTTT. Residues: CAWTPQGWGTEAFF.

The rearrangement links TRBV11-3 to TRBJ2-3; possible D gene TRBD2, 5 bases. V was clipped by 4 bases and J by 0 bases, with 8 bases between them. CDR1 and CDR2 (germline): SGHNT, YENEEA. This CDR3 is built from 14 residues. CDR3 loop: CASSYGVSTDTQYF. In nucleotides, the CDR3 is TGTGCCAGCAGCTACGGGGTCAGCACAGATACGCAGTATTTT.

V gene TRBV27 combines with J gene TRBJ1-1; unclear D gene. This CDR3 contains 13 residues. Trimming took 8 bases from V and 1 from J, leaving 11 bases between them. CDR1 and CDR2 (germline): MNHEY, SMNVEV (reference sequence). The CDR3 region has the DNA TGTGCCAGCGCCCGGGTCCAGAACACTGAAGCTTTCTTT. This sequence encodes CASARVQNTEAFF.

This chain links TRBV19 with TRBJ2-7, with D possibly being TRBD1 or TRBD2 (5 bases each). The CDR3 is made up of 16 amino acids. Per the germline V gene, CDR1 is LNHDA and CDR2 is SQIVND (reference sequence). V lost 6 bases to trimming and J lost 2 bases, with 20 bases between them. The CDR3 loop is CASSDPGTPKPYEQYF. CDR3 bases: TGTGCCAGTAGCGACCCCGGGACCCCGAAACCCTACGAGCAGTACTTC. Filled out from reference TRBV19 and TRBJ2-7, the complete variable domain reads DGGITQSPKYLFRKEGQNVTLSCEQNLNHDAMYWYRQDPGQGLRLIYYSQIVNDFQKGDIAEGYSVSREKKESFPLTVTSAQKNPTAFYLCASSDPGTPKPYEQYFGPGTRLTVT.

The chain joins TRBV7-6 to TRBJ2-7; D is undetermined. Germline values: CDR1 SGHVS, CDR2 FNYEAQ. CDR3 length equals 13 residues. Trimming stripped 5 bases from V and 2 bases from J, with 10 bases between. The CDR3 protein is CASSPAYPYEQYF. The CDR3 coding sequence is TGTGCCAGCAGCCCCGCCTACCCCTACGAGCAGTACTTC.

The CDR3 bases are TGTGCCAGCTCACCCATGGGGGACAGGTCTGACTCTGGAAACACCATATATTTT. This encodes CASSPMGDRSDSGNTIYF. The rearrangement uses TRBV18 and TRBJ1-3, with 8 bases aligning to TRBD1. The CDR3 runs to 18 residues. From germline, CDR1 is KGHSH and CDR2 LQKENI. Germline trimming cut 3 bases from V and 0 bases from J; bases unmatched to any gene: 10.

Here the CDR3 DNA reads TGTGCCAGCAGCCTCGGGACTAGCGGGACGTTTACCTACGAGCAGTACTTC. Translated, it gives CASSLGTSGTFTYEQYF. The chain joins TRBV7-6 to TRBJ2-7; 13 bases align to TRBD2. The V gene end was trimmed by 5 bases and the J gene end by 2 bases; junction bases not matched to a gene: 9. This CDR3 is 17 amino acids long. Germline CDR1 reads SGHVS; CDR2 reads FNYEAQ.